This T cell receptor (beta chain) was identified in a study of blood T cell repertoires in COVID-19. Generated by immunoSEQ multiplex PCR, the TCRdb table keeps only in-frame clones and is missing some. The sample consists of about 210,000 clones, roughly 79% of them appearing once. This CDR3 is built from 13 residues. Between the trimmed V and J ends, which lost 5 bases and 6 bases, there was a span of 8 bases. Germline CDR1 is SGHTA and CDR2 is FQGTGA. Participants, about 18 to 90 years old, spanned about 26 US areas. The TCR comes from a woman between 45 and 65 years old with acute COVID-19. The sample comprised PBMCs or T cells enriched from blood (not recorded which). V usage is TRBV7-3 and J usage is TRBJ1-6, with D perhaps TRBD1 (6 bases). In DNA form, the CDR3 reads TGTGCCAGCAGCGGGGGCTTTAATTCACCCCTCCACTTT. Amino acids: CASSGGFNSPLHF.